Below are 4 T cell receptor beta chains sequenced from a single sample in a study of neurological immune-mediated disorders. TCRdb redid the calling of the 5' RACE reads with MiXCR, one entry per CDR3 protein. This sample carries around 80,000 distinct CDR3 sequences, 9% to 12% of them seen once, and the ten largest clones take around 2%. Specimen: PBMCs. The receptor source for this set is a man aged 40-49 years in good health.

This clonotype has at least ten counts. The rearrangement uses TRBV29-1 and TRBJ2-7; D not certain. Germline CDR1 SQVTM, CDR2 ANQGSEA. V lost 4 bases, J lost 1 base, and 8 bases lay in between. The CDR3 extends over 12 amino acids. This CDR3 reads CSVALTSYEQYF. CDR3 sequence (DNA): TGCAGCGTTGCTCTCACATCCTACGAGCAGTACTTC.

V usage is TRBV7-2 and J usage is TRBJ2-5; the match to TRBD2 covers 9 bases. This CDR3 spans 16 amino acids. The junction had 8 bases not matched to a gene; V was cut back by 1 base and J by 5 bases. Germline V gene data show CDR1 as SGHTA and CDR2 as FQGNSA. In nucleotides, the CDR3 is TGTGCCAGCAGCTTAGGCTCTAGCGGGGCCATGGAGACCCAGTACTTC. As protein: CASSLGSSGAMETQYF.

This clonotype was seen at least ten times. CDR3 residues: CASREGTSGRRNEQFF. CDR3 DNA sequence: TGTGCCAGCAGGGAGGGGACTAGCGGGAGGAGAAATGAGCAGTTCTTC. The chain uses TRBV6-2 or TRBV6-3 and TRBJ2-1, with TRBD2 matching 15 bases. V trimming: 6 bases; J trimming: 7 bases; junction bases outside the gene matches: 7. The CDR3 loop spans 16 amino acids. Germline CDR1 reads MNHEY; CDR2 reads SVGEGT.

This clonotype has ten or more counts. The V call is TRBV28, the J call TRBJ2-7, with 7 bases lining up with TRBD2. Germline-derived CDR1 and CDR2 are MDHEN and SYDVKM. The CDR3 length is 17 residues. Trimming removed 3 bases from V and 5 bases from J; junction bases left unmatched: 16. In DNA, the CDR3 is TGTGCCAGCAGTTTCACTAGCGTACTGGGACTTGGGGACGAGCAGTACTTC. It specifies CASSFTSVLGLGDEQYF.